This is a list of T cell receptor beta chains from one sample in a study of T cells after yellow fever vaccination. A single record per CDR3 protein comes from TCRdb applying MiXCR to the 5' RACE reads. The sample has about 360,000 distinct CDR3 sequences; 6.2% are singletons. The sequenced sample was PBMCs, obtained 5 days after the yellow fever booster vaccination. These receptors came from a man aged 25 to 40 who received the YFV17D yellow fever vaccine. CDR3s include the opening cysteine and the closing phenylalanine or tryptophan. D genes are given only for firm matches. Where a row states a size, it is once, few, many or the class of an expanded clone; other rows omit it.

TRBJ2-3,.,many,TRBV6-2/TRBV6-3,TGTGCCAGCAGTCCCTCGAGAGGAACGCAGTATTTT,CASSPSRGTQYF
TRBJ2-2,.,many,TRBV4-1,TGCGCCAGCAGCCAAGGGGCAGGGTCCACCGGGGAGCTGTTTTTT,CASSQGAGSTGELFF
TRBJ2-1,.,few,TRBV3-1,TGTGCCAGCAGCTTAGGGACTCCACGAACCTACAATGAGCAGTTCTTC,CASSLGTPRTYNEQFF
TRBJ2-5,.,.,TRBV24-1,TGTGCCACCAGTGATTCGGGGACCCCGGGAGAGACCCAGTACTTC,CATSDSGTPGETQYF
TRBJ2-7,TRBD2,many,TRBV5-1,TGCGCCAGCAGCCCGCTGGGGAGCGCGGGAGGGTTCTACGAGCAGTACTTC,CASSPLGSAGGFYEQYF
TRBJ1-5,.,few,TRBV3-1,TGTGCCAGCAGCCAACCCGGGGCTTCGCGGCCCCAGCATTTT,CASSQPGASRPQHF
TRBJ2-5,.,many,TRBV7-9,TGTGCCAGCAGCTTGCTAGGGGGTGCGGAGACCCAGTACTTC,CASSLLGGAETQYF
TRBJ1-3,.,many,TRBV9,TGTGCCAGCAGCGACAGGCCCTCTGGAAACACCATATATTTT,CASSDRPSGNTIYF
TRBJ1-6,.,.,TRBV14,TGTGCCAGCAGCCTACCGGGACGGCATTCACCCCTCCACTTT,CASSLPGRHSPLHF
TRBJ2-3,.,many,TRBV7-2,TGTGCCAGCAGCCTCAAACGCCCGGGTCTATACACAGATACGCAGTATTTT,CASSLKRPGLYTDTQYF
TRBJ2-5,.,.,TRBV5-1,TGCGCCAGCAACTTCCTCCTAACAAAACAAGAGACCCAGTACTTC,CASNFLLTKQETQYF
TRBJ1-1,.,many,TRBV28,TGTGCCAGCAGTCTAAGTGAGTTCGGCGGAGCTTTCTTT,CASSLSEFGGAFF
TRBJ2-2,TRBD1,.,TRBV27,TGTGCCAGCAGCTGGACAGGGCCCGGGGAGCTGTTTTTT,CASSWTGPGELFF
TRBJ2-7,.,.,TRBV5-4,TGTGCCAGCAGCCGGAGGGCAGATTCCTACGAGCAGTACTTC,CASSRRADSYEQYF
TRBJ1-6,TRBD1,few,TRBV5-6,TGTGCCAGCAGCCTTCCACAGGGGAATTCACCCCTCCACTTT,CASSLPQGNSPLHF
TRBJ2-1,TRBD1,few,TRBV7-9,TGTGCCAGCAGCTGGACAGGGGGTTATGAGCAGTTCTTC,CASSWTGGYEQFF
TRBJ2-5,.,many,TRBV12-3/TRBV12-4,TGTGCCAGCAGCTCCCCAGGGGCACGGGAGACCCAGTACTTC,CASSSPGARETQYF